These T cell receptor beta chains were read from a single sample in a study of T-cell reconstitution after alpha-beta-depleted transplantation in children. TCRdb re-called the PCR reads with MiXCR, one entry per CDR3 protein. The table lists hundreds of thousands of distinct CDR3 sequences, approximately 11% of them singletons. This specimen was PBMCs, taken before TCRalphabeta/CD19-depleted stem cell transplant. The receptors come from a child less than two years old with acute myeloid leukemia, due to receive a stem cell transplant. Each CDR3 is given without its conserved first and last residue.

V	J	CDR3
TRBV11-2	TRBJ2-5	ASSLELQETQY
TRBV2	TRBJ1-1	ASRVKAEAF
TRBV20-1	TRBJ2-5	SAREPTQLVMETQY
TRBV14	TRBJ1-2	ASSQAHYGYT
TRBV10-2	TRBJ2-1	ASSESFGTYNEQF
TRBV12-3/TRBV12-4	TRBJ1-6	ASSLGWSSYNSPLH
TRBV7-9	TRBJ1-2	TSSSIEQGYGYT
TRBV7-9	TRBJ2-1	ASSSWGANNEQF
TRBV11-2	TRBJ2-7	ASSLYGSGDYEQY
TRBV29-1	TRBJ1-5	SVGGDNQPQH
TRBV2	TRBJ2-7	ASSEVAATGIEQY
TRBV20-1	TRBJ2-3	SARDSVTRTGDTQY
TRBV28	TRBJ2-1	ASSLSSGLAVFSYNEQF
TRBV20-1	TRBJ2-1	SASLAGLDYNEQF
TRBV7-2	TRBJ2-7	ASSRSPGAYEQY
TRBV18	TRBJ2-7	ASSPPGQGYYEQY
TRBV11-2	TRBJ2-3	ASSLTSGLLTDTQY
TRBV20-1	TRBJ2-1	SALSGIYSYNEQF
TRBV29-1	TRBJ2-2	SVAKREGTGELF
TRBV7-3	TRBJ2-3	ASSPRGSTDTQY
TRBV7-8	TRBJ2-1	ASSIGTSGSYNEQF
TRBV12-3/TRBV12-4	TRBJ1-2	ASRSTDSYGYT
TRBV15	TRBJ2-3	ATKDEAFTDTQY
TRBV6-5	TRBJ2-1	ASSPGTGGRYNEQF
TRBV3-1	TRBJ2-5	ASSQDLAGETQY